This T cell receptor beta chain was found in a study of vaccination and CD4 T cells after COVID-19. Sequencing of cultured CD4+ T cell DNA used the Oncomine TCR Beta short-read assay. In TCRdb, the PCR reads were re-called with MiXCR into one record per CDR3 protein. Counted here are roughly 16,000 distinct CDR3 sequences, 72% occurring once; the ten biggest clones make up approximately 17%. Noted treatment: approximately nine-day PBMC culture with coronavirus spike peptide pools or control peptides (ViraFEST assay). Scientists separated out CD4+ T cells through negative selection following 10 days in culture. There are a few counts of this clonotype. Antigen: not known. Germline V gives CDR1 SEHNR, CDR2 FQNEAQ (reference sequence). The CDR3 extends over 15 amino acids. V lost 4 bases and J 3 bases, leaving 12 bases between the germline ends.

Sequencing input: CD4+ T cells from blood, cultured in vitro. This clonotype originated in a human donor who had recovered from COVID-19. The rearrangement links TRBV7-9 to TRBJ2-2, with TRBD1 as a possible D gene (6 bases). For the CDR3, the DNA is TGTGCCAGCAGCTCAACCCACAGGGACACCGGGGAGCTGTTTTTT. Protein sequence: CASSSTHRDTGELFF.